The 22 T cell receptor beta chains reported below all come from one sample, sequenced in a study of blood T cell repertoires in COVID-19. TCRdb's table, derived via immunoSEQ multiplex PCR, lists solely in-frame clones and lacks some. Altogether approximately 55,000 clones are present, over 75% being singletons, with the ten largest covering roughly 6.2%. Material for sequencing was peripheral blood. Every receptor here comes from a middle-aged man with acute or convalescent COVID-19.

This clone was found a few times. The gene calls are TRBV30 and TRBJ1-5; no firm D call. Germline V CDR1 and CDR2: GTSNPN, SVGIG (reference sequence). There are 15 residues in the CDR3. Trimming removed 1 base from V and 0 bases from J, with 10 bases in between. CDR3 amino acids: CAWSGRQYSNQPQHF. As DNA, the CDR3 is TGTGCCTGGAGTGGGAGGCAGTATAGCAATCAGCCCCAGCATTTT.

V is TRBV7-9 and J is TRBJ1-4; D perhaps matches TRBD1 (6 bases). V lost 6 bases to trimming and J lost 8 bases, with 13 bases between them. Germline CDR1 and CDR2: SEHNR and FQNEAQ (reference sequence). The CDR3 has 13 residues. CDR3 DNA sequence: TGTGCCAGCAGTTGGACAGATTGGGAAAAACTGTTTTTT. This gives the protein CASSWTDWEKLFF.

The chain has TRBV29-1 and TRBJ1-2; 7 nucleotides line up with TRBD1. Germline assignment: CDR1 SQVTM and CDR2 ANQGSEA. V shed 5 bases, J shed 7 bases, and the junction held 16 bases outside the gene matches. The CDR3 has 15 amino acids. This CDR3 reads CSVYRDSSLRGGYTF. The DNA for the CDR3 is TGCAGCGTTTACCGGGACAGCAGTCTTCGAGGTGGCTACACCTTC.

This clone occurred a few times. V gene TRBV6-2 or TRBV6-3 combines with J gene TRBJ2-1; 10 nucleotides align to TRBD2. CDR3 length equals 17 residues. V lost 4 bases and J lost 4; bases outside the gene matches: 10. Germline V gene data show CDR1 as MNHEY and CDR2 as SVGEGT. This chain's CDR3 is CASSSAASGRPYNEQFF. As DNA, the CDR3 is TGTGCCAGCAGTTCCGCGGCTAGCGGGAGACCTTACAATGAGCAGTTCTTC.

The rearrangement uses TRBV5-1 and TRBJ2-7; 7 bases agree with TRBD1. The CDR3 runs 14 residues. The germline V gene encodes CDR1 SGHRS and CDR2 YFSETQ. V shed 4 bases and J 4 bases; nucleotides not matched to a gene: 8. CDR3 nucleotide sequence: TGCGCCAGCAGCCCGACAGGGACAAAATACGAGCAGTACTTC. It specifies CASSPTGTKYEQYF. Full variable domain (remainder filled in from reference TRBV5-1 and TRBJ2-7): KAGVTQTPRYLIKTRGQQVTLSCSPISGHRSVSWYQQTPGQGLQFLFEYFSETQRNKGNFPGRFSGRQFSNSRSEMNVSTLELGDSALYLCASSPTGTKYEQYFGPGTRLTVT.

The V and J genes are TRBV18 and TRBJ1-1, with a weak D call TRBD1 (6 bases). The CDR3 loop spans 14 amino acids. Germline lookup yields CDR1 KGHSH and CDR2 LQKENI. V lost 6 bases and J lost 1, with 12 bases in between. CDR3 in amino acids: CASSPGTQNTEAFF. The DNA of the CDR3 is TGTGCCAGCTCGCCCGGGACACAGAACACTGAAGCTTTCTTT.

The CDR3 sequence is CASSPMTGNTEAFF. In nucleotides, the CDR3 is TGTGCCAGCAGCCCTATGACAGGCAACACTGAAGCTTTCTTT. The chain joins TRBV7-8 to TRBJ1-1, with D maybe TRBD1 (6 bases). The V end was cut by 5 bases, the J end by 2 bases, with 12 bases between. The length of the CDR3 is 14 residues. The germline CDR1 and CDR2 sequences are SGHVS and FQNEAQ. The entire variable domain, with the rest obtained from reference TRBV7-8 and TRBJ1-1, is as follows: GAGVSQSPRYKVAKRGQDVALRCDPISGHVSLFWYQQALGQGPEFLTYFQNEAQLDKSGLPSDRFFAERPEGSVSTLKIQRTQQEDSAVYLCASSPMTGNTEAFFGQGTRLTVV.

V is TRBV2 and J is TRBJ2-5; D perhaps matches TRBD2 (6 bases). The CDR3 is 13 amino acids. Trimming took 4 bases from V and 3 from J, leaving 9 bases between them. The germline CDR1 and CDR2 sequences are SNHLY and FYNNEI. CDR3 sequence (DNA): TGTGCCAGCAGTGTGGGGGGAGAAGAGACCCAGTACTTC. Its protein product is CASSVGGEETQYF.

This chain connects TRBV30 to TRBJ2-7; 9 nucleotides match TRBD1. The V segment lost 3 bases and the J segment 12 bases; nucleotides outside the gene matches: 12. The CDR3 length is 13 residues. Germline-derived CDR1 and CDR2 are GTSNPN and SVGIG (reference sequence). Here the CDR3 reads CAWSPGQGQKVYF. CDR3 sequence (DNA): TGTGCCTGGAGCCCCGGACAGGGGCAAAAGGTGTACTTC.

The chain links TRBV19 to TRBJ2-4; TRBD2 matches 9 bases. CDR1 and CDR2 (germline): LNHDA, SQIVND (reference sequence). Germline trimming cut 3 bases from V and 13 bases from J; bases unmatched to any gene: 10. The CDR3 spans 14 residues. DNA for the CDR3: TGTGCCAGTAGTATGGGGTTAGCGGGAGAGGGACAGTACTTC. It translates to CASSMGLAGEGQYF. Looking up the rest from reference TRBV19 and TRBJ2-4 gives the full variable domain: DGGITQSPKYLFRKEGQNVTLSCEQNLNHDAMYWYRQDPGQGLRLIYYSQIVNDFQKGDIAEGYSVSREKKESFPLTVTSAQKNPTAFYLCASSMGLAGEGQYFGAGTRLSVL.

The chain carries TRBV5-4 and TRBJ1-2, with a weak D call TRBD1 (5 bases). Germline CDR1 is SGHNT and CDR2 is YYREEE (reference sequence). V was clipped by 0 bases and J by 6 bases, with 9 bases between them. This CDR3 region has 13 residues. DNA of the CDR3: TGTGCCAGCAGCTTGGGGGCAGGGAATGGCTACACCTTC. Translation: CASSLGAGNGYTF.

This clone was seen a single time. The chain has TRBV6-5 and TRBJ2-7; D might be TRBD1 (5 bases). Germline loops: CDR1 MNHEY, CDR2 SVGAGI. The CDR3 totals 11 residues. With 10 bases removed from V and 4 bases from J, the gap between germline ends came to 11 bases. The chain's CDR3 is CAITQGYEQYF. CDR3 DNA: TGTGCCATTACCCAGGGTTACGAGCAGTACTTC.

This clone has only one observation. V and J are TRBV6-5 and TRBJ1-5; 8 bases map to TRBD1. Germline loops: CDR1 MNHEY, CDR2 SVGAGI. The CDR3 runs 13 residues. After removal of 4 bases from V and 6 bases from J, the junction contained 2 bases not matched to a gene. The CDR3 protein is CASSSQGVQPQHF. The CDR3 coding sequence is TGTGCCAGCAGTTCACAGGGGGTTCAGCCCCAGCATTTT.

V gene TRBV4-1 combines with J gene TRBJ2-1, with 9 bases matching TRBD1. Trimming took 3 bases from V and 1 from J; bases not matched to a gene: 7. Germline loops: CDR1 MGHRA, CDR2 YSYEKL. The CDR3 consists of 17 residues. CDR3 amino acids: CASSHPGQGLSYNEQFF. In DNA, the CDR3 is TGCGCCAGCAGCCATCCGGGACAGGGTTTATCCTACAATGAGCAGTTCTTC.

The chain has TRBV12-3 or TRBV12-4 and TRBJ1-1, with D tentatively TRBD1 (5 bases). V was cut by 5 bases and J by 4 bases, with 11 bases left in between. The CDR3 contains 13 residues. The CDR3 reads CASSPTEITEAFF. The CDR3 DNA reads TGTGCCAGCAGTCCGACAGAAATCACTGAAGCTTTCTTT.

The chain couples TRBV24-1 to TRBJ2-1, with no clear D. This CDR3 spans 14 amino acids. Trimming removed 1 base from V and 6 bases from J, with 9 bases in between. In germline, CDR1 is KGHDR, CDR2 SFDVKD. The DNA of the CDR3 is TGTGCCACCAGTGATTTCGGGTTGGGCAATGAGCAGTTCTTC. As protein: CATSDFGLGNEQFF.

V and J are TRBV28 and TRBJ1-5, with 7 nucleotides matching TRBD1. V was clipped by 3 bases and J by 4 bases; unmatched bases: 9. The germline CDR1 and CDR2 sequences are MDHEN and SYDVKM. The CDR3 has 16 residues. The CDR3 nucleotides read TGTGCCAGCAGTTTTGGGTACAGGGGTAGGAATCAGCCCCAGCATTTT. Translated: CASSFGYRGRNQPQHF.

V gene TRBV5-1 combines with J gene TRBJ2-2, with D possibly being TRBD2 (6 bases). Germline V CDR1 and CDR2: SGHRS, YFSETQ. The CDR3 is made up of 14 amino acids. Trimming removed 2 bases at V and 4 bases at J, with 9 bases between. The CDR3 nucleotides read TGCGCCAGCAGCTTCCGGGAGAGCACCGGGGAGCTGTTTTTT. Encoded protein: CASSFRESTGELFF.

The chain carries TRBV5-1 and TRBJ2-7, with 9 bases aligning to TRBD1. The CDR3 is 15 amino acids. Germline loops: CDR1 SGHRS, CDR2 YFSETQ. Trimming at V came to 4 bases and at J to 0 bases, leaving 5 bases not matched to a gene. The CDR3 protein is CASSLGQGSSYEQYF. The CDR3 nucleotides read TGCGCCAGCAGCCTAGGACAGGGGAGCTCCTACGAGCAGTACTTC.

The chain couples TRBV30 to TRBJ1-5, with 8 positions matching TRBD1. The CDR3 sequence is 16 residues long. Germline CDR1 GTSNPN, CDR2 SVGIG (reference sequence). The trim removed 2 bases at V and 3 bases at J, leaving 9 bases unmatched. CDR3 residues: CAWSIRQGAFNQPQHF. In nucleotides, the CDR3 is TGTGCCTGGAGTATCCGCCAGGGGGCTTTCAATCAGCCCCAGCATTTT.

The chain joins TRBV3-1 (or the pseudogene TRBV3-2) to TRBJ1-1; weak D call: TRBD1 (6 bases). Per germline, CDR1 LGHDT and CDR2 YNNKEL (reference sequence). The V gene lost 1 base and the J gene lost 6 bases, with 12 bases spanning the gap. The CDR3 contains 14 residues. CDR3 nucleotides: TGTGCCAGCAGCCAAGTCCCCAGGGGCGCTGAAGCTTTCTTT. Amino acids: CASSQVPRGAEAFF.

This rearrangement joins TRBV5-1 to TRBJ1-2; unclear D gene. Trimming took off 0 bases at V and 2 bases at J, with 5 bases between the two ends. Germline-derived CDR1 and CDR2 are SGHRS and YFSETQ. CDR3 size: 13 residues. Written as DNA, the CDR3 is TGCGCCAGCAGCTTGGACGGGAACTATGGCTACACCTTC. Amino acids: CASSLDGNYGYTF.